Following are 4 T cell receptor beta chains from one sample sequenced in a study of blood T cell repertoires in COVID-19. The method was immunoSEQ multiplex PCR; TCRdb's version includes in-frame clones alone and lacks a portion of them. The sample has about 200,000 clones, under 90% seen once. The specimen sequenced was peripheral blood. The receptors were sampled from a man in his sixties with acute or convalescent COVID-19.

This clone qualifies as medium-sized. V and J are TRBV25-1 and TRBJ1-1; D may be TRBD1 (6 bases). The V gene lost 5 bases and the J gene lost 5 bases, with 15 bases spanning the gap. Germline CDR1 reads MGHDK; CDR2 reads SYGVNS. The CDR3 is 14 residues long. As DNA, the CDR3 is TGTGCCAGCAGTCACAGGGCTCAGAATACTGAAGCTTTCTTT. This codes for CASSHRAQNTEAFF.

This sequence joins TRBV27 and TRBJ1-1; possible D gene TRBD1, 5 bases. Looked up from germline, CDR1 is MNHEY and CDR2 is SMNVEV (reference sequence). V lost 2 bases and J 7 bases, leaving 20 bases between the germline ends. The CDR3 covers 16 residues. The CDR3 region has the DNA TGTGCCAGCAGTTTAGCCGGTCCCACGGACGGACATGAAGCTTTCTTT. It encodes CASSLAGPTDGHEAFF.

This chain links TRBV19 with TRBJ1-5; 7 positions agree with TRBD1. Unmatched junction bases numbered 7, after V lost 6 bases and J lost 5 bases. The CDR3 has 14 amino acids. Germline V gene data show CDR1 as LNHDA and CDR2 as SQIVND (reference sequence). CDR3 residues: CASREGALYQPQHF. The CDR3, as DNA: TGTGCCAGTAGGGAGGGGGCCCTCTATCAGCCCCAGCATTTT.

V usage is TRBV7-9 and J usage is TRBJ2-5; D is perhaps TRBD1 (6 bases). This CDR3 is built from 14 residues. From germline, CDR1 is SEHNR and CDR2 FQNEAQ (reference sequence). The V end was cut by 4 bases, the J end by 5 bases, with 14 bases between. CDR3 in DNA: TGTGCCAGCAGCTCCGTGAGCCAGGGGGAGACCCAGTACTTC. Protein product: CASSSVSQGETQYF.